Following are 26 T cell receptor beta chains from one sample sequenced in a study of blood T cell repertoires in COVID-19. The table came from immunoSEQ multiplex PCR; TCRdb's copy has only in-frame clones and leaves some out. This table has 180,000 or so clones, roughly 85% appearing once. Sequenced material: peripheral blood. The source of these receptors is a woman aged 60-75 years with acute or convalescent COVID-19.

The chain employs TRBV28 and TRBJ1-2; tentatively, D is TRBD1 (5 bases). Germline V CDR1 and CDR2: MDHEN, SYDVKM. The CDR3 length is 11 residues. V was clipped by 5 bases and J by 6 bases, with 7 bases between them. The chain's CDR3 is CASSATDGYTF. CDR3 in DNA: TGTGCCAGCAGTGCGACAGATGGCTACACCTTC.

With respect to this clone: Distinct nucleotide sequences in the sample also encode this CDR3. The CDR3: CASSLQMNTEAFF. For the CDR3, the DNA is TGTGCCAGCAGTTTACAGATGAACACTGAAGCTTTCTTT. This sequence joins TRBV12-3 or TRBV12-4 and TRBJ1-1, with D unresolved. The CDR3 consists of 13 residues. V dropped 2 bases and J dropped 0 bases, with 4 bases sitting between them.

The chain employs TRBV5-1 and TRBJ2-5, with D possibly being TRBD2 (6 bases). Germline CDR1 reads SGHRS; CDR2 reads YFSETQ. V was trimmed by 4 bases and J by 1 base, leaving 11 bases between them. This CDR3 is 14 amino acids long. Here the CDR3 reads CASSRGSSQETQYF. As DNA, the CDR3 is TGCGCCAGCAGCCGGGGGTCTAGCCAAGAGACCCAGTACTTC.

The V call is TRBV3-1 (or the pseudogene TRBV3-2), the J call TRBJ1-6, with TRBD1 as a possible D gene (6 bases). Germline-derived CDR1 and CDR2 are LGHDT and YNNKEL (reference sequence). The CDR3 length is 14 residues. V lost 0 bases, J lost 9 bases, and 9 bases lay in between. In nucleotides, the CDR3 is TGTGCCAGCAGCCAAGAAACAGGGATTTCACCCCTCCACTTT. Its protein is CASSQETGISPLHF.

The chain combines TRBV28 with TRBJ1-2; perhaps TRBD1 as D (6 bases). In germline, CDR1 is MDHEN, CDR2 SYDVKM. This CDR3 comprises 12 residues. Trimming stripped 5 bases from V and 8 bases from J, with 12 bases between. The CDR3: CASSRGGLGYTF. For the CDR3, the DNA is TGTGCCAGCAGTAGGGGGGGGCTGGGCTACACCTTC.

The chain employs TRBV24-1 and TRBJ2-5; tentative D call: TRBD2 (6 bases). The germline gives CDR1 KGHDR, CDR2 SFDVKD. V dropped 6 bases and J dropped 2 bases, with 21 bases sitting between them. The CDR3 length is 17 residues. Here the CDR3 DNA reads TGTGCCACCAGTTCCCCAGTGGGGGGTTTCCTTCAAGAGACCCAGTACTTC. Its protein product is CATSSPVGGFLQETQYF.

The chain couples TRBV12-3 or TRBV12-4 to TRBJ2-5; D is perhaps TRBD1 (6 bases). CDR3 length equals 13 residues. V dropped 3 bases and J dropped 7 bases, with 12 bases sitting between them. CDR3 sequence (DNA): TGTGCCAGCAGTTTGTCAGAGACAGGGACCCAGTACTTC. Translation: CASSLSETGTQYF.

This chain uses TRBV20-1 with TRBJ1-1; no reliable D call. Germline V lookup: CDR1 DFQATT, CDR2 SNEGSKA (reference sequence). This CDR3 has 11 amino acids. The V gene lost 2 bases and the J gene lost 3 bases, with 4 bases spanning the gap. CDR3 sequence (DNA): TGCAGTGCTAGACATCACACTGAAGCTTTCTTT. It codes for CSARHHTEAFF.

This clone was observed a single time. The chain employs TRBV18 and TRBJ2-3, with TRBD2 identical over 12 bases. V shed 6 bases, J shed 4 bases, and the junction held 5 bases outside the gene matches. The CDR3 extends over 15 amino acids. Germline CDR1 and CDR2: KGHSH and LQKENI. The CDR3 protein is CASSPTSGSPDTQYF. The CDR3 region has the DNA TGTGCCAGCTCCCCGACTAGCGGGAGTCCAGATACGCAGTATTTT.

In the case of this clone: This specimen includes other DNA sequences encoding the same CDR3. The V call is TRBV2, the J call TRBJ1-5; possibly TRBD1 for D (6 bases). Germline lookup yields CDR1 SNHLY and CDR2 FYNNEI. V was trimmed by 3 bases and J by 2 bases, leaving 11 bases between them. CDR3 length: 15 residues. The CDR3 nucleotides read TGTGCCAGCAGTGACAGGGGTCTTGGCAATCAGCCCCAGCATTTT. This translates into CASSDRGLGNQPQHF.

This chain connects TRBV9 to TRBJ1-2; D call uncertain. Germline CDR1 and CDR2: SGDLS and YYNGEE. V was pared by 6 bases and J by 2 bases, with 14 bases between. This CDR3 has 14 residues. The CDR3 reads CASTPGQSNYGYTF. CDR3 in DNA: TGTGCCAGCACCCCGGGTCAGTCGAACTATGGCTACACCTTC. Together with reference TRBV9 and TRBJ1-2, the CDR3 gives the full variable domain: DSGVTQTPKHLITATGQRVTLRCSPRSGDLSVYWYQQSLDQGLQFLIQYYNGEERAKGNILERFSAQQFPDLHSELNLSSLELGDSALYFCASTPGQSNYGYTFGSGTRLTVV.

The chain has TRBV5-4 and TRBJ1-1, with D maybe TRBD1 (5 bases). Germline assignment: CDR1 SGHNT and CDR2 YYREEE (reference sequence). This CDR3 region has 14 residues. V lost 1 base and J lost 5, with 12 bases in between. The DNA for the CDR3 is TGTGCCAGCAGCTTGTGGGGGGGTCGGACTGAAGCTTTCTTT. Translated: CASSLWGGRTEAFF.

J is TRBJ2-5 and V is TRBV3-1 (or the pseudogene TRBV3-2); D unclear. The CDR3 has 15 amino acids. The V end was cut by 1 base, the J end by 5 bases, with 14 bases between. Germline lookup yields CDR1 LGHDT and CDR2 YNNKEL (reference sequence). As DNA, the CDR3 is TGTGCCAGCAGCCAAGGCTTTGGGTCGGAGGAGACCCAGTACTTC. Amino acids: CASSQGFGSEETQYF.

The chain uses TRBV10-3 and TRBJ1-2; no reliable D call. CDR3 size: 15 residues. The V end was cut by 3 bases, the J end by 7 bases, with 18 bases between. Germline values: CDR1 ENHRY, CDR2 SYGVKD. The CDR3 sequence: CAISDPEGGPVGYTF. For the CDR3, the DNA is TGTGCCATCAGTGACCCTGAAGGAGGGCCCGTTGGCTACACCTTC.

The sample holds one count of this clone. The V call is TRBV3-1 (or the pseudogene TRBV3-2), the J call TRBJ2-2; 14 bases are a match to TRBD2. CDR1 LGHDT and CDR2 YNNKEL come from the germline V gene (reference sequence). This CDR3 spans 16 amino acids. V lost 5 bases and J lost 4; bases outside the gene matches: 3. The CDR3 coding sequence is TGTGCCAGCAGCAAGACTAGCGGGAGGGGCACCGGGGAGCTGTTTTTT. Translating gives CASSKTSGRGTGELFF.

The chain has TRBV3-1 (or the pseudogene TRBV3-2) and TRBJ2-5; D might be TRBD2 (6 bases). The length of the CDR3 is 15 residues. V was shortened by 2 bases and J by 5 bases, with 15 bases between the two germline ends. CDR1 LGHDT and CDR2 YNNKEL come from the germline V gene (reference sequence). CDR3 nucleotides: TGTGCCAGCAGCCAACAAGGCGGGGTAGGGGAGACCCAGTACTTC. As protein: CASSQQGGVGETQYF.

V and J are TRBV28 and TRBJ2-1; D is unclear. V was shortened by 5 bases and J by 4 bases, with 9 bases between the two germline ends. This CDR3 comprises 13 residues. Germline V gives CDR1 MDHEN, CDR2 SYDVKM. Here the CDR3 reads CASSPNSYNEQFF. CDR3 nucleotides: TGTGCCAGCAGTCCGAACTCGTACAATGAGCAGTTCTTC. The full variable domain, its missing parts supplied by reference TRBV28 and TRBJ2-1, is DVKVTQSSRYLVKRTGEKVFLECVQDMDHENMFWYRQDPGLGLRLIYFSYDVKMKEKGDIPEGYSVSREKKERFSLILESASTNQTSMYLCASSPNSYNEQFFGPGTRLTVL.

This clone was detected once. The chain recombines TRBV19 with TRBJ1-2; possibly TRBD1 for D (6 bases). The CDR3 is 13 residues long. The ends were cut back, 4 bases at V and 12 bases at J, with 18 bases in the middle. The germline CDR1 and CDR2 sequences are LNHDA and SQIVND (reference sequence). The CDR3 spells CASSRLSGEGNTF. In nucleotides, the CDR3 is TGTGCCAGTAGTAGGCTATCAGGGGAGGGGAACACCTTC.

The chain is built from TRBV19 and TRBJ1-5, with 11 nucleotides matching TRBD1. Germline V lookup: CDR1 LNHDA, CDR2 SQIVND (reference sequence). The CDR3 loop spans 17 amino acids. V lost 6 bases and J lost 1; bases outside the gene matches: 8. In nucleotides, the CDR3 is TGTGCCAGTAGGACCTCGGGACAGGGGGGCAGCAATCAGCCCCAGCATTTT. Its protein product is CASRTSGQGGSNQPQHF.

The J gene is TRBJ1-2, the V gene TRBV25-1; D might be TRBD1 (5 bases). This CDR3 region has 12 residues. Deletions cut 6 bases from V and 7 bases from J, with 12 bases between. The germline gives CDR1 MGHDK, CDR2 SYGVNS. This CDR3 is CASRGGSPGYTF. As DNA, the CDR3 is TGTGCCAGCAGGGGGGGATCCCCTGGCTACACCTTC.

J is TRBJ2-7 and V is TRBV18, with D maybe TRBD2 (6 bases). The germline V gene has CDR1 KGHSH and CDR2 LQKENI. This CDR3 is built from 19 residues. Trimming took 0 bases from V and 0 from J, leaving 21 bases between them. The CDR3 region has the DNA TGTGCCAGCTCACCACCGGGGCCTGCAGGTATAGCGGACTCCTACGAGCAGTACTTC. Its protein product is CASSPPGPAGIADSYEQYF.

CDR3 coding DNA: TGCGCCAGCAGCATTAGCGGGAGCGGAGATGAGCAGTTCTTC. Amino acid sequence: CASSISGSGDEQFF. The chain combines TRBV5-1 with TRBJ2-1; TRBD2 matches at 9 bases. Losses at the gene ends were 4 bases for V and 8 bases for J; bases not matched to a gene: 7. The CDR3 totals 14 residues. CDR1 and CDR2 from the germline V gene are SGHRS and YFSETQ.

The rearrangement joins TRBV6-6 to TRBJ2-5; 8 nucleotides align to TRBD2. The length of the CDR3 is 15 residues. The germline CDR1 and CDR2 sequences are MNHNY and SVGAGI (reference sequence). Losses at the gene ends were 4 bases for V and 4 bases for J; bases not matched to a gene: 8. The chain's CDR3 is CASSSPRSGIETQYF. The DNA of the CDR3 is TGTGCCAGCAGTTCTCCTCGTAGCGGGATAGAGACCCAGTACTTC.

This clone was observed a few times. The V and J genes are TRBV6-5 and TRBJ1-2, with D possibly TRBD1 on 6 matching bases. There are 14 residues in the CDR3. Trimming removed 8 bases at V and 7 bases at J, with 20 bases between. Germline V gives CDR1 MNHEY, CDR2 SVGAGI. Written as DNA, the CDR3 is TGTGCCAGCGCCTACGACGGACAGTGGAGTGGCTACACCTTC. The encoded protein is CASAYDGQWSGYTF.

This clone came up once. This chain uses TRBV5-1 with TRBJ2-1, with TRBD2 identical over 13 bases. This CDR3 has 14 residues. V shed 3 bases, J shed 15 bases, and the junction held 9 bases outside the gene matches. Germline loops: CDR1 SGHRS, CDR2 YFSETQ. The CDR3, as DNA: TGCGCCAGCAGCTCCCGGACTAGCGGGAGACTTGGGTTCTTC. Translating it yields CASSSRTSGRLGFF. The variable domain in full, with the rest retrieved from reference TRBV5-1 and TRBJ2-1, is KAGVTQTPRYLIKTRGQQVTLSCSPISGHRSVSWYQQTPGQGLQFLFEYFSETQRNKGNFPGRFSGRQFSNSRSEMNVSTLELGDSALYLCASSSRTSGRLGFFGPGTRLTVL.

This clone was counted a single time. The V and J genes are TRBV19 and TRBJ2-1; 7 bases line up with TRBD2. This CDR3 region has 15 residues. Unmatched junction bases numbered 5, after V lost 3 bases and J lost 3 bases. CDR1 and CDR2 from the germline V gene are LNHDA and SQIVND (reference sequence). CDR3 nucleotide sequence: TGTGCCAGTAGTATCCGACTAGCCCTCTACAATGAGCAGTTCTTC. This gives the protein CASSIRLALYNEQFF.